The source of this T cell receptor beta chain is a study of OX40 agonist ivuxolimab in advanced cancers. Study-wide background: Those enrolled were roughly 80% male, with a mean age of about 60 years and ages from 23 to 79.

The germline gives CDR1 SGDLS, CDR2 YYNGEE. With 4 bases removed from V and 3 bases from J, the gap between germline ends came to 14 bases. The CDR3 extends over 14 amino acids. The method was immunoSEQ multiplex PCR; TCRdb's version includes in-frame clones alone and lacks a portion of them. The table shows some 45,000 clones, with roughly 90% occurring only once. The chain employs TRBV9 and TRBJ2-7; no firm D call. The sequencing used CD4+ or CD8+ T cells sorted from blood, collected in a trial of the OX40 agonist ivuxolimab. This sequence originates from an adult with an advanced solid tumor such as melanoma, head and neck, liver or kidney cancer. CDR3: CASSPVQSFYEQYF. Written as DNA, the CDR3 is TGTGCCAGCAGCCCGGTCCAGTCATTCTACGAGCAGTACTTC.